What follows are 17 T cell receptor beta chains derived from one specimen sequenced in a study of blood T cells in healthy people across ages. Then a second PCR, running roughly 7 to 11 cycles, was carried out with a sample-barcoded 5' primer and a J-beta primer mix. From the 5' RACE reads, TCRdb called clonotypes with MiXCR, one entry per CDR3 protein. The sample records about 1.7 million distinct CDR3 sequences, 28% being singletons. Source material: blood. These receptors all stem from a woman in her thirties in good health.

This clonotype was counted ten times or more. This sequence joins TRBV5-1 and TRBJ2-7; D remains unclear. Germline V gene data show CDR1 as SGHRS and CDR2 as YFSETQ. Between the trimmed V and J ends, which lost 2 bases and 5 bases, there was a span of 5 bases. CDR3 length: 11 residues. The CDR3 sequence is CASSFKDEQYF. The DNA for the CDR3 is TGCGCCAGCAGCTTCAAAGACGAGCAGTACTTC.

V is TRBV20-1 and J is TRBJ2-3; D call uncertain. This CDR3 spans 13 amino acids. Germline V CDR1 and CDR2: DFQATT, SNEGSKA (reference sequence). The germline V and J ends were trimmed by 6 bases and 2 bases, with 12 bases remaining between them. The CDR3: CSALNKLTDTQYF. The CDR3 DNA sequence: TGCAGTGCCCTGAATAAACTCACAGATACGCAGTATTTT.

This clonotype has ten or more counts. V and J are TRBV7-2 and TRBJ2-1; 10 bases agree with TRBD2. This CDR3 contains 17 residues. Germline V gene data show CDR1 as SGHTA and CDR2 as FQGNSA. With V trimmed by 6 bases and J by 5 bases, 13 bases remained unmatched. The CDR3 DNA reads TGTGCCAGCAGTTACCACACGGGACTAGCGAGAGACAATGAGCAGTTCTTC. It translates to CASSYHTGLARDNEQFF.

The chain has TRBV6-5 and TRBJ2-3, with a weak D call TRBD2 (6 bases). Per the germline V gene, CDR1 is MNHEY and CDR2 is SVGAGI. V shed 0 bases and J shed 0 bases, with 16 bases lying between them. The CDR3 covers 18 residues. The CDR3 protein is CASSYSRVTSGSTDTQYF. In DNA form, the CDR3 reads TGTGCCAGCAGTTACTCGAGGGTTACAAGCGGGAGCACAGATACGCAGTATTTT.

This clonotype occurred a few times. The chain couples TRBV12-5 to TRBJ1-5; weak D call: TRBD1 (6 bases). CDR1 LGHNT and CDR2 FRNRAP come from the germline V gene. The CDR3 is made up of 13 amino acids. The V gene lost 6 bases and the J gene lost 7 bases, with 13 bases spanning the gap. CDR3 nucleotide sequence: TGTGCTAGTGGGGCAGGGGAATACCAGCCCCAGCATTTT. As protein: CASGAGEYQPQHF.

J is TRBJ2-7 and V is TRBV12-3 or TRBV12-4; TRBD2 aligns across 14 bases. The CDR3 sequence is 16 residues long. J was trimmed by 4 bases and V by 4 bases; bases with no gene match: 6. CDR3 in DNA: TGTGCCAGCAGTTCCCCGTGGACTAGCGGGGGGTACGAGCAGTACTTC. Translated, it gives CASSSPWTSGGYEQYF.

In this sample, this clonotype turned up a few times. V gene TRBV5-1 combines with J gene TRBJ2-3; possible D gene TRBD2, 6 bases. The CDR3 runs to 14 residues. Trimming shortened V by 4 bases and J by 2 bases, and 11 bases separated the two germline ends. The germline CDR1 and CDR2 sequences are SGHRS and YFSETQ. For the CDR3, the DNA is TGCGCCAGCAGCGCCTGGGACTCCACAGATACGCAGTATTTT. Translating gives CASSAWDSTDTQYF.

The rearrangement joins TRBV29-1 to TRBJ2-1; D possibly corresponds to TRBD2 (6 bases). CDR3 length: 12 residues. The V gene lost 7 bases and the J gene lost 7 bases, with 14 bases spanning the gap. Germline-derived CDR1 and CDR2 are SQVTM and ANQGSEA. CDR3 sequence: CSAGGMKNEQFF. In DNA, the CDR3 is TGCAGCGCTGGGGGGATGAAAAATGAGCAGTTCTTC.

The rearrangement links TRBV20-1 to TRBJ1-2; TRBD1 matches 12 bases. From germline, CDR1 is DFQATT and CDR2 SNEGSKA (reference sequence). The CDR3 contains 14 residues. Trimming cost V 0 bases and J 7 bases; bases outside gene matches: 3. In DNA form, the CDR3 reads TGCAGTGCTAGAGATGGGACAGGGGGCGGTGGCTACACCTTC. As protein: CSARDGTGGGGYTF.

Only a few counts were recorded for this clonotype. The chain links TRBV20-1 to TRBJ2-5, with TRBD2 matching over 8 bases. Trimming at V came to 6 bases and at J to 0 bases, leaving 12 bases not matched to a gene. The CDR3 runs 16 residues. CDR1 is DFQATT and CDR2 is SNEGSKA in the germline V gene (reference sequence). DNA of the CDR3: TGCAGTGCCCAGAGGACCAGCGGGAGCTACCAAGAGACCCAGTACTTC. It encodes CSAQRTSGSYQETQYF.

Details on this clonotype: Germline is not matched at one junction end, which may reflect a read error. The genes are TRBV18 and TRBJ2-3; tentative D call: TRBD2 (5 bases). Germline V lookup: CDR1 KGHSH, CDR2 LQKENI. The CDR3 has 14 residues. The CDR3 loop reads CANSPIVRADTQYF. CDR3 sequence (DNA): TGTGCCAACTCACCAATCGTGAGGGCAGATACGCAGTATTTT.

The CDR3: CSARESGRGDNEQFF. CDR3 coding DNA: TGCAGTGCTAGAGAGTCCGGGAGAGGGGACAATGAGCAGTTCTTC. This chain joins TRBV20-1 and TRBJ2-1, with D tentatively TRBD2 (6 bases). Deletions cut 0 bases from V and 5 bases from J, with 14 bases between. This CDR3 is built from 15 residues. Looked up from germline, CDR1 is DFQATT and CDR2 is SNEGSKA (reference sequence).

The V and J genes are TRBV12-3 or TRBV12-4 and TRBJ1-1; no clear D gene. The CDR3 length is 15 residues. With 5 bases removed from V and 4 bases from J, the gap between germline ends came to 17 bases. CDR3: CASSPRGVKGTEAFF. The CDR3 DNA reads TGTGCCAGCAGTCCCCGCGGGGTTAAGGGCACTGAAGCTTTCTTT.

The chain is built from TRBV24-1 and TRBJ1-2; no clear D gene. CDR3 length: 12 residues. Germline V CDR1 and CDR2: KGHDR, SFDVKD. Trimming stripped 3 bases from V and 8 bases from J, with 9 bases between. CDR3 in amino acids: CATSDPDGGYTF. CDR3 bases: TGTGCCACCAGTGATCCGGACGGGGGCTACACCTTC.

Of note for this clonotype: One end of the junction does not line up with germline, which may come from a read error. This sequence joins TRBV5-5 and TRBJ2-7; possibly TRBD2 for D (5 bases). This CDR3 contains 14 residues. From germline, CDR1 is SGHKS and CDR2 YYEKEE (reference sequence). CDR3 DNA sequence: TGTGCCGGCAGTTCCGGACTGAACAGCTACGAGCAGTACTTC. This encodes CAGSSGLNSYEQYF.

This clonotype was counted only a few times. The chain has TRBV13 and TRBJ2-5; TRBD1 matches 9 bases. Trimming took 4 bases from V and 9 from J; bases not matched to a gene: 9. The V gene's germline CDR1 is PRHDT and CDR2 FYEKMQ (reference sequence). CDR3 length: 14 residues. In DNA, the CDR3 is TGTGCCAGCAGCTCCGGGACAGGGCCTGAGGCCCAGTACTTC. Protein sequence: CASSSGTGPEAQYF. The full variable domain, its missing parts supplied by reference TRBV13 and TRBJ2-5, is AAGVIQSPRHLIKEKRETATLKCYPIPRHDTVYWYQQGPGQDPQFLISFYEKMQSDKGSIPDRFSAQQFSDYHSELNMSSLELGDSALYFCASSSGTGPEAQYFGPGTRLLVL.

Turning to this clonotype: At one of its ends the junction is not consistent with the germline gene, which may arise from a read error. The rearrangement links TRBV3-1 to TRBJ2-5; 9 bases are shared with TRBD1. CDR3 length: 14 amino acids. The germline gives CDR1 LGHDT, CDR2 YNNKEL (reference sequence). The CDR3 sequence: CAGSQWTGEETQYF. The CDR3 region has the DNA TGTGCCGGCAGCCAATGGACAGGGGAAGAGACCCAGTACTTC.